A selection of T cell receptor beta chains follows, all from one sample in a study of identical twins. TCRdb recomputed calls from the 5' RACE reads with MiXCR, one row per CDR3 protein. In the table there are roughly 1.6 million distinct CDR3 sequences, 25% to 35% of which are singletons. The sequenced material came from cord blood. Receptors were obtained from a newborn girl in good health. CDR3s include the opening cysteine and the closing phenylalanine or tryptophan. A D gene is named only where the DNA matches it firmly. Only part of the rows carry a size: once, few, many, or a class if the clone is expanded.

j_gene: TRBJ2-3
v_gene: TRBV9
d_gene: TRBD2
abundance: few
CDR3aa: CASSVGTSGKTDTQYF
CDR3nt: TGTGCCAGCAGCGTAGGAACTAGCGGGAAGACAGATACGCAGTATTTT

j_gene: TRBJ2-3
v_gene: TRBV7-8
d_gene: -
abundance: -
CDR3aa: CASSLGRTLGDTQYF
CDR3nt: TGTGCCAGCAGCTTAGGCAGGACATTGGGAGATACGCAGTATTTT

j_gene: TRBJ2-3
v_gene: TRBV2
d_gene: TRBD2
abundance: many
CDR3aa: CASSALAGADTQYF
CDR3nt: TGTGCCAGCAGTGCCCTAGCGGGAGCAGATACGCAGTATTTT

j_gene: TRBJ2-7
v_gene: TRBV4-2
d_gene: -
abundance: few
CDR3aa: CASSQSTRSSYEQYF
CDR3nt: TGTGCCAGCAGCCAATCGACTAGGAGCTCCTACGAGCAGTACTTC

j_gene: TRBJ2-1
v_gene: TRBV12-3/TRBV12-4
d_gene: -
abundance: many
CDR3aa: CASSLRANEQFF
CDR3nt: TGTGCCAGCAGTTTACGGGCTAATGAGCAGTTCTTC

j_gene: TRBJ1-1
v_gene: TRBV21-1
d_gene: -
abundance: -
CDR3aa: CASSKAFLQVLMNTEAFF
CDR3nt: TGTGCCAGCAGCAAAGCCTTCCTACAGGTCCTAATGAACACTGAAGCTTTCTTT

j_gene: TRBJ1-2
v_gene: TRBV27
d_gene: TRBD1
abundance: -
CDR3aa: CASSSAGGKRYGYTF
CDR3nt: TGTGCCAGCAGTTCGGCAGGGGGCAAGAGGTATGGCTACACCTTC

j_gene: TRBJ2-1
v_gene: TRBV20-1
d_gene: -
abundance: few
CDR3aa: CSARAALTVYNEQFF
CDR3nt: TGCAGTGCTAGAGCCGCCCTAACGGTCTACAATGAGCAGTTCTTC

j_gene: TRBJ2-5
v_gene: TRBV4-2
d_gene: TRBD2
abundance: -
CDR3aa: CASSQDPGGQETQYF
CDR3nt: TGTGCCAGCAGCCAAGATCCGGGGGGCCAAGAGACCCAGTACTTC

j_gene: TRBJ1-4
v_gene: TRBV28
d_gene: -
abundance: -
CDR3aa: CASSLTPKWGEKLFF
CDR3nt: TGTGCCAGCAGTTTGACCCCGAAATGGGGTGAAAAACTGTTTTTT

j_gene: TRBJ2-7
v_gene: TRBV3-1
d_gene: TRBD2
abundance: few
CDR3aa: CASSQPRLAGVYEQYF
CDR3nt: TGTGCCAGCAGCCAACCGCGACTAGCGGGAGTCTACGAGCAGTACTTC

j_gene: TRBJ2-7
v_gene: TRBV15
d_gene: -
abundance: few
CDR3aa: CATSSHYEQYF
CDR3nt: TGTGCCACCAGCAGTCACTACGAGCAGTACTTC

j_gene: TRBJ2-1
v_gene: TRBV7-8
d_gene: TRBD2
abundance: few
CDR3aa: CASSWRLAEVIYNEQFF
CDR3nt: TGTGCCAGCAGCTGGCGACTAGCGGAGGTTATCTACAATGAGCAGTTCTTC

j_gene: TRBJ2-3
v_gene: TRBV10-1
d_gene: TRBD2
abundance: -
CDR3aa: CATAERGSTDTQYF
CDR3nt: TGCGCCACCGCTGAGCGGGGGAGCACAGATACGCAGTATTTT

j_gene: TRBJ1-2
v_gene: TRBV2
d_gene: -
abundance: few
CDR3aa: CASSEYRSARQGYTF
CDR3nt: TGTGCCAGCAGTGAATATCGCTCAGCCCGGCAGGGCTACACCTTC

j_gene: TRBJ2-2
v_gene: TRBV4-2
d_gene: -
abundance: -
CDR3aa: CASSQEDTSTGELFF
CDR3nt: TGTGCCAGCAGCCAAGAGGACACTTCCACCGGGGAGCTGTTTTTT

j_gene: TRBJ2-5
v_gene: TRBV5-6
d_gene: -
abundance: few
CDR3aa: CASSLARVETPQETQYF
CDR3nt: TGTGCCAGCAGCTTGGCCAGGGTTGAGACACCCCAAGAGACCCAGTACTTC

j_gene: TRBJ1-6
v_gene: TRBV20-1
d_gene: -
abundance: few
CDR3aa: CSARDPGQGRSPLHF
CDR3nt: TGCAGTGCTAGAGACCCCGGGCAGGGGAGGTCACCCCTCCACTTT

j_gene: TRBJ2-1
v_gene: TRBV20-1
d_gene: -
abundance: few
CDR3aa: CSARVAGQETQFF
CDR3nt: TGCAGTGCTAGAGTGGCGGGCCAAGAGACCCAGTTCTTC

j_gene: TRBJ2-7
v_gene: TRBV28
d_gene: -
abundance: -
CDR3aa: CASSLGQAVGEQYF
CDR3nt: TGTGCCAGCAGTTTAGGGCAGGCGGTGGGCGAGCAGTACTTC